The source of this T cell receptor (beta chain) is a study of CDR3 diversity in severe acne. V was cut by 5 bases and J by 2 bases, with 18 bases left in between. Germline V gene data show CDR1 as LNHNV and CDR2 as YYDKDF (reference sequence). The CDR3 length is 17 residues. TCRdb ran MiXCR on the PCR reads and lists one entry per CDR3 protein. Among roughly 100,000 distinct CDR3 sequences listed, 51% were seen once. The chain has TRBV15 and TRBJ2-2, with D perhaps matching TRBD1 or TRBD2 (7 bases each). What was sequenced was blood. The origin of this receptor is a male donor with acne. The CDR3 sequence: CATSVTGPGGNTGELFF. CDR3 bases: TGTGCCACCAGCGTGACAGGGCCGGGAGGAAACACCGGGGAGCTGTTTTTT.